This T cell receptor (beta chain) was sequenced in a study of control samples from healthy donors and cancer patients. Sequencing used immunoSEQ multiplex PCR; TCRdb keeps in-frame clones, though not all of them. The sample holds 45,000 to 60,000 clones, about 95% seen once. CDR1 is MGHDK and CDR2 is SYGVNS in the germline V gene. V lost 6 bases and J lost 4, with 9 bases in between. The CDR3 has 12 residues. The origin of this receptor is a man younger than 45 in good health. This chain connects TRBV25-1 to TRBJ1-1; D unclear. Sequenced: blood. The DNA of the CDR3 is TGTGCCAGCAGAGAGGTAAGCACTGAAGCTTTCTTT. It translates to CASREVSTEAFF.